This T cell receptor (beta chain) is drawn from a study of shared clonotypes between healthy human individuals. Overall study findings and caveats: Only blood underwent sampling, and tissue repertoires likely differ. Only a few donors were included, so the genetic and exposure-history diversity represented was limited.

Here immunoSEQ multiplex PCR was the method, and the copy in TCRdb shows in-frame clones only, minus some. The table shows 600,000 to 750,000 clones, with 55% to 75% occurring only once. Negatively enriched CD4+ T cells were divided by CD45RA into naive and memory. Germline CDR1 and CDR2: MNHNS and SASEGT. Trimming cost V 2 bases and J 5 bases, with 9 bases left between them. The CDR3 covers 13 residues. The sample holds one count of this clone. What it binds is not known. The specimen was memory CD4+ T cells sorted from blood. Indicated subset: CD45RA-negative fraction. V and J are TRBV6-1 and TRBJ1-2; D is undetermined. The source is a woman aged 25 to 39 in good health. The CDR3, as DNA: TGTGCCAGCAGTGAAAGCGGTTTTTATGGCTACACCTTC. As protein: CASSESGFYGYTF.